This TCR beta chain emerged from a study of blood T cell repertoires in COVID-19 (dated by TCRdb to 2018 to 2021). For context, the study as a whole: Collaborator samples came from the United States, Italy and Spain and covered acute and convalescent phases of COVID-19. The material from the prospective study consisted of cDNA or gDNA derived from T cells, B-cell-depleted T cells, or PBMCs. HLA class I and class II types, where available, came from metadata supplied by the sample provider rather than from assay-based typing. A freely available public database, intended as a resource for researchers studying the immune response to SARS-CoV-2, is where the repertoires were released. A de-identified subject ID, COVID-19 status, age in years and sex were almost always included in the sample metadata. Subjects who had been exposed to COVID-19, were actively infected with it, or had recovered from it provided the deeply sampled blood TCRbeta repertoires that made up the dataset. The samples were drawn from the first 160 participants of the ongoing ImmuneRACE study and from 1,254 subjects provided by 6 global collaborators. Study-level results and caveats: The amount of clinical and demographic metadata varied by source and participant and was provided uncurated.

TCRbeta CDR3 regions were amplified from genomic DNA using the immunoSEQ Assay, a bias-controlled multiplex PCR. The study's processing was this. Nucleated cell counts per sample were estimated from amplification of reference gene primers within the assay. Sequence reads were collapsed and filtered to measure the absolute abundance of every unique TCRbeta CDR3 rearrangement. For each sample, productive Simpson clonality was calculated as the square root of Simpson's diversity index over productive rearrangements. TCRdb holds this immuneACCESS table with in-frame rearrangements only. Some clones are missing; in checked studies, unresolved V genes explain under half, and the rest has no known cause. The V and J calls and clone size were taken over from that table, and D and trimming were inferred from the DNA. In this sample the table shows about 250,000 clones, 88% of which occur a single time. Around 6.5% of the sample is in the top ten clones.

Trimming takes 4 bases off V and 0 bases off J; junction bases not matched to a gene: 3. The CDR3 numbers 15 residues from cysteine through phenylalanine. The entry retains the CDR3 DNA only, 45 bases that are in frame from base 1. Taken from the germline V gene, the CDR1 and CDR2 loops are MGHRA and YSYEKL. One collaborating source in Seattle enrolled patients during active infection and followed them longitudinally through the course of disease. The collaborating institutions used their own protocols to collect whole blood in K2EDTA tubes. For TCRbeta analysis, collaborator samples were shipped as frozen whole blood, as isolated PBMCs, or as DNA extracted from either sample type. Comments on this clone: Its antigen is still unknown. Base qualities are not at hand, and no much larger clone is one base apart.

The source material was peripheral blood. The TCR originated in a woman aged 30 to 39 with COVID-19, enrolled during active disease. The rearrangement combines TRBV4-1 with TRBJ1-5; the central 7 bases match TRBD1. For the CDR3, the sequence is CASSPGDSSNQPQHF. The nucleotide sequence reads as follows: TGCGCCAGCAGCCCCGGGGACAGTAGCAATCAGCCCCAGCATTTT.